Sequencing of this TCR beta chain was carried out in a study of blood T cells in healthy people across ages. Study-level findings and limits: Older age went with lower TCR beta diversity per million T cells, in a roughly linear way. Unsorted PBMC input precluded a conclusive naive versus antigen-experienced comparison.

For the second PCR, which ran for about 6 to 12 cycles, a sample-barcoded 5' primer and a J-beta primer mix were used. MiXCR, applied by TCRdb to the 5' RACE reads, yields one record per CDR3 protein. The sample includes some 1.7 million distinct CDR3 sequences, approximately 30% of them seen just once. This clonotype was seen more than once but under ten times. The antigen is unknown. Donors gave 8.5 to 10 milliliters of peripheral blood apiece. Germline CDR1 is SGHRS and CDR2 is YFSETQ. The CDR3 is 15 residues long. Trimming took off 3 bases at V and 1 base at J, with 13 bases between the two ends. J is TRBJ1-1 and V is TRBV5-1, with D maybe TRBD1 (5 bases). Sequenced material: blood. The clonotype originates from a woman in her 30s in good health. The CDR3 DNA reads TGCGCCAGCAGCTCCAACCTCGGACAGAACACTGAAGCTTTCTTT. Translation: CASSSNLGQNTEAFF. The variable domain in full, completed from reference TRBV5-1 and TRBJ1-1, reads KAGVTQTPRYLIKTRGQQVTLSCSPISGHRSVSWYQQTPGQGLQFLFEYFSETQRNKGNFPGRFSGRQFSNSRSEMNVSTLELGDSALYLCASSSNLGQNTEAFFGQGTRLTVV.